The 18 T cell receptor beta chains below come from one sample, sequenced in a study of Ad26.COV2.S vaccination and SARS-CoV-2 variants. Profiled with immunoSEQ multiplex PCR; TCRdb holds only in-frame clones, not every one. This sample has 250,000 to 300,000 clones; around 87% occur once, and the top ten carry 3% to 4%. As to treatment: about 20 received Ad26.COV2.S at low or high dose, single or two shots; 5 received placebo; per-sample allocation not given. Specimen acquisition occurred on day 63 following the initial vaccine or placebo injection. The sequenced sample was peripheral blood, obtained in a trial of Ad26.COV2.S vaccine versus placebo. These receptors were collected from a person between 18 and 59 years old who received the Ad26.COV2.S COVID-19 vaccine or a placebo.

The V and J genes are TRBV18 and TRBJ1-3; maybe TRBD1 (6 bases). Trimming removed 6 bases from V and 5 bases from J, with 20 bases in between. The CDR3 runs to 16 residues. Per the germline V gene, CDR1 is KGHSH and CDR2 is LQKENI. CDR3 sequence (DNA): TGTGCCAGCTCCGACCCCGGGGGGCAGACTCGAAACACCATATATTTT. This sequence encodes CASSDPGGQTRNTIYF.

In this sample, this clone turned up once. J is TRBJ1-2 and V is TRBV29-1, with D uncertain. The CDR3 sequence is 14 residues long. The germline V gene encodes CDR1 SQVTM and CDR2 ANQGSEA. V was clipped by 0 bases and J by 5 bases, with 13 bases between them. CDR3 nucleotide sequence: TGCAGCGTTGAAGATCTGGGTCTTCATTATGGCTACACCTTC. Translation: CSVEDLGLHYGYTF.

V is TRBV5-5 and J is TRBJ2-7; the D gene is possibly TRBD1 (5 bases). Germline-derived CDR1 and CDR2 are SGHKS and YYEKEE (reference sequence). The CDR3 contains 13 residues. V was shortened by 1 base and J by 3 bases, with 8 bases between the two germline ends. The CDR3 DNA reads as TGTGCCAGCAGCTTGAGACAGATCTACGAGCAGTACTTC. Translating it yields CASSLRQIYEQYF.

The chain couples TRBV20-1 to TRBJ1-2; unclear D gene. The CDR3 runs 10 residues. V lost 3 bases to trimming and J lost 11 bases, with 10 bases between them. Germline CDR1 DFQATT, CDR2 SNEGSKA (reference sequence). DNA of the CDR3: TGCAGTGCTAGCGACGGCTCGTACACCTTC. It codes for CSASDGSYTF.

This chain uses TRBV16 with TRBJ1-1; no definite D call. This CDR3 comprises 14 residues. The germline gives CDR1 KGHSY, CDR2 FQNENV. The V and J ends lost 1 base and 1 base respectively, with 7 bases between them. As DNA, the CDR3 is TGTGCCAGCAGCCAATTGACGGAGAACACTGAAGCTTTCTTT. This codes for CASSQLTENTEAFF.

This clone has a handful of counts. The chain joins TRBV6-5 to TRBJ1-3; D uncertain. Germline V lookup: CDR1 MNHEY, CDR2 SVGAGI. The CDR3 is 15 amino acids. Trimming removed 0 bases at V and 1 base at J, with 7 bases between. CDR3: CASSYSSGSGNTIYF. The CDR3 coding sequence is TGTGCCAGCAGTTACTCGTCTGGATCTGGAAACACCATATATTTT.

The V gene is TRBV6-5, the J gene TRBJ2-2; D is ambiguous. The ends were cut back, 10 bases at V and 5 bases at J, with 20 bases in the middle. The CDR3 covers 15 residues. Germline loops: CDR1 MNHEY, CDR2 SVGAGI. The CDR3 DNA follows: TGTGCCATCTCAAGGGATCGACGAACTACCGGGGAGCTGTTTTTT. It is translated as CAISRDRRTTGELFF.

The chain uses TRBV7-9 and TRBJ2-6, with a possible D match to TRBD1 (5 bases). This CDR3 has 15 amino acids. V shed 5 bases and J shed 3 bases, with 11 bases lying between them. Germline-derived CDR1 and CDR2 are SEHNR and FQNEAQ (reference sequence). The CDR3, as DNA: TGTGCCAGCAGCCCTGGCAGGGTTGGGGCCAACGTCCTGACTTTC. Its protein is CASSPGRVGANVLTF.

A word on this clone: Other DNA sequences of this sample code for an identical CDR3. The chain joins TRBV5-4 to TRBJ1-1; perhaps TRBD1 as D (5 bases). The CDR3 has 14 residues. Germline V gives CDR1 SGHNT, CDR2 YYREEE (reference sequence). Trimming cost V 0 bases and J 2 bases, with 8 bases left between them. CDR3 protein: CASSLGGVNTEAFF. CDR3 coding DNA: TGTGCCAGCAGCTTGGGAGGGGTCAACACTGAAGCTTTCTTT. Full variable domain (outside the CDR3, taken from reference TRBV5-4 and TRBJ1-1): ETGVTQSPTHLIKTRGQQVTLRCSSQSGHNTVSWYQQALGQGPQFIFQYYREEENGRGNFPPRFSGLQFPNYSSELNVNALELDDSALYLCASSLGGVNTEAFFGQGTRLTVV.

This chain connects TRBV19 to TRBJ2-2; D might be TRBD2 (5 bases). This CDR3 is 13 amino acids long. V lost 9 bases, J lost 7 bases, and 15 bases lay in between. Germline V gene sequence: CDR1 LNHDA, CDR2 SQIVND (reference sequence). CDR3 amino acids: CASRIGMSGELFF. As DNA, the CDR3 is TGTGCCAGCAGGATCGGGATGAGCGGGGAGCTGTTTTTT.

This clone was counted a single time. The rearrangement joins TRBV5-1 to TRBJ2-1, with 16 bases that match TRBD2. This CDR3 has 18 residues. Looked up from germline, CDR1 is SGHRS and CDR2 is YFSETQ. With 4 bases clipped from V and 1 base from J, the junction kept 5 bases outside the gene matches. CDR3 coding DNA: TGCGCCAGCAGCCCGGGACTAGCGGGAGGGTTATCCTACAATGAGCAGTTCTTC. This encodes CASSPGLAGGLSYNEQFF.

This chain uses TRBV2 with TRBJ2-5; possibly TRBD2 for D (6 bases). The V gene lost 1 base and the J gene lost 3 bases, with 21 bases spanning the gap. The CDR3 has 18 residues. Germline lookup yields CDR1 SNHLY and CDR2 FYNNEI. The chain's CDR3 is CASSEVLLGGDSKETQYF. The CDR3 DNA reads as TGTGCCAGCAGTGAAGTACTATTAGGAGGGGATAGCAAAGAGACCCAGTACTTC.

The rearrangement joins TRBV7-2 to TRBJ1-1; D not resolved. The V end was cut by 1 base, the J end by 5 bases, with 17 bases between. The CDR3 sequence is 16 residues long. Germline V gene data show CDR1 as SGHTA and CDR2 as FQGNSA. CDR3 loop: CASSLEGLSYGTEAFF. CDR3 nucleotide sequence: TGTGCCAGCAGCTTAGAAGGCCTCTCATATGGGACTGAAGCTTTCTTT.

The gene calls are TRBV9 and TRBJ1-2; no clear D. This CDR3 region has 14 residues. V lost 0 bases and J lost 2, with 8 bases in between. Germline values: CDR1 SGDLS, CDR2 YYNGEE. CDR3 bases: TGTGCCAGCAGCGTAGGAAAACCGAACTATGGCTACACCTTC. Amino acids: CASSVGKPNYGYTF.

This clone was counted a single time. The chain has TRBV7-9 and TRBJ1-1; D remains unclear. The germline V gene has CDR1 SEHNR and CDR2 FQNEAQ (reference sequence). Trimming left V 5 bases short and J 0 bases short, with 10 bases between. This CDR3 region has 14 residues. The CDR3 is CASSPQALNTEAFF. In DNA, the CDR3 is TGTGCCAGCAGCCCCCAGGCCCTGAACACTGAAGCTTTCTTT. Full variable domain (remainder filled in from reference TRBV7-9 and TRBJ1-1): DTGVSQNPRHKITKRGQNVTFRCDPISEHNRLYWYRQTLGQGPEFLTYFQNEAQLEKSRLLSDRFSAERPKGSFSTLEIQRTEQGDSAMYLCASSPQALNTEAFFGQGTRLTVV.

The rearrangement uses TRBV14 and TRBJ1-2; no clear D gene. Germline lookup yields CDR1 SGHDN and CDR2 FVKESK. This CDR3 has 13 residues. Deletions cut 5 bases from V and 1 base from J, with 8 bases between. The CDR3 DNA is TGTGCCAGCAGCTTCGACGGTAACTATGGCTACACCTTC. This encodes CASSFDGNYGYTF.

V usage is TRBV10-3 and J usage is TRBJ2-1; possibly TRBD2 for D (5 bases). The CDR3 is 15 amino acids. Between the trimmed V and J ends, which lost 3 bases and 8 bases, there was a span of 17 bases. CDR1 ENHRY and CDR2 SYGVKD come from the germline V gene. The CDR3, as DNA: TGTGCCATCAGTGATAGAAACCTCCGGGGTGATGAGCAGTTCTTC. Translation: CAISDRNLRGDEQFF.

The V gene is TRBV12-3 or TRBV12-4, the J gene TRBJ2-3; D is possibly TRBD2 (6 bases). The CDR3 runs to 13 residues. V lost 6 bases to trimming and J lost 8 bases, with 15 bases between them. The CDR3 DNA sequence: TGTGCCAGCAGCTTGGGGCGGGAAGGTACGCAGTATTTT. Translated, it gives CASSLGREGTQYF.